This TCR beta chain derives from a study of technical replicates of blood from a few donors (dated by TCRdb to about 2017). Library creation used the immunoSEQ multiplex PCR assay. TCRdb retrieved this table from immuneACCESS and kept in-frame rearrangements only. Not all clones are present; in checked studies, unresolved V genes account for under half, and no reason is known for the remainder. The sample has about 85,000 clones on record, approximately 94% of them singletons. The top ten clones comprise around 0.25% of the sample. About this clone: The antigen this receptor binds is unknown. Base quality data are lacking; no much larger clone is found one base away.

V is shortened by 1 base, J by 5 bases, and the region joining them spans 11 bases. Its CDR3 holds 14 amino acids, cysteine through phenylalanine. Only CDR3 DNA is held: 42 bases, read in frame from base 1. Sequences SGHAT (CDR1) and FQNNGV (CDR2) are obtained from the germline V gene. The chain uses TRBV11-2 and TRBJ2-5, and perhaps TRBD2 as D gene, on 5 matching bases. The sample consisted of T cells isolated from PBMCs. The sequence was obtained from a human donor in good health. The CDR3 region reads CASSLGGRWETQYF. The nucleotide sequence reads TGTGCCAGCAGCTTAGGAGGGAGATGGGAGACCCAGTACTTC.